This TCR beta chain is drawn from a study of T cell changes during pregnancy in multiple sclerosis. The table came from immunoSEQ multiplex PCR; TCRdb's copy has only in-frame clones and leaves some out. The sample holds tens of thousands of clones, about 94% seen once. V lost 5 bases, J lost 1 base, and 14 bases lay in between. Germline assignment: CDR1 SGHRS and CDR2 YFSETQ. The CDR3 contains 15 residues. This clone was found once. The receptor comes from a female donor with multiple sclerosis, enrolled in a pregnancy study. Sample: peripheral blood, taken in the third trimester of pregnancy. The chain is built from TRBV5-1 and TRBJ2-3; TRBD2 is a possible D gene (5 bases). DNA of the CDR3: TGCGCCAGCAGGGGTGGAACCGGGGGCACAGATACGCAGTATTTT. As protein: CASRGGTGGTDTQYF.